A single sample is the source of the 25 T cell receptor beta chains below, sequenced in a study of T-cell reconstitution after alpha-beta-depleted transplantation in children. Unique molecular identifiers were used to barcode this TCRbeta library. TCRdb re-called the PCR reads with MiXCR, one entry per CDR3 protein. The table records nearly 400,000 distinct CDR3 sequences, roughly 20% of them present only once. The sequencing used PBMCs from the stem cell graft donor, collected from the stem cell graft. Receptor source: a human donor who donated a stem cell graft to a child with acute myeloid leukemia.

The chain employs TRBV5-1 and TRBJ2-1; no clear D. Germline lookup yields CDR1 SGHRS and CDR2 YFSETQ. The V gene lost 0 bases and the J gene lost 5 bases, with 9 bases spanning the gap. The CDR3 has 14 residues. The CDR3 coding sequence is TGCGCCAGCAGCTTGGAGAGCAGCCACAATGAGCAGTTCTTC. This gives the protein CASSLESSHNEQFF. Based on the CDR3 plus reference TRBV5-1 and TRBJ2-1, the full variable domain is KAGVTQTPRYLIKTRGQQVTLSCSPISGHRSVSWYQQTPGQGLQFLFEYFSETQRNKGNFPGRFSGRQFSNSRSEMNVSTLELGDSALYLCASSLESSHNEQFFGPGTRLTVL.

This sequence joins TRBV15 and TRBJ2-7; the D call may be TRBD1 or TRBD2 (5 bases each). Germline CDR1 is LNHNV and CDR2 is YYDKDF (reference sequence). Trimming shortened V by 8 bases and J by 3 bases, and 11 bases separated the two germline ends. CDR3 length: 12 residues. In DNA, the CDR3 is TGTGCCACCGCCGAGGGGAGCTACGAGCAGTACTTC. This codes for CATAEGSYEQYF. The entire variable domain, with the rest obtained from reference TRBV15 and TRBJ2-7, is as follows: DAMVIQNPRYQVTQFGKPVTLSCSQTLNHNVMYWYQQKSSQAPKLLFHYYDKDFNNEADTPDNFQSRRPNTSFCFLDIRSPGLGDTAMYLCATAEGSYEQYFGPGTRLTVT.

This clonotype was detected many times. V usage is TRBV3-1 and J usage is TRBJ2-1; 8 nucleotides match TRBD2. This CDR3 comprises 18 residues. After removal of 1 base from V and 2 bases from J, the junction contained 10 bases not matched to a gene. Germline CDR1 LGHDT, CDR2 YNNKEL (reference sequence). The CDR3 nucleotides are TGTGCCAGCAGCCAAGGTGGATGGCGGGAGGCAACCTACAATGAGCAGTTCTTC. This encodes CASSQGGWREATYNEQFF.

This clonotype was picked up a small number of times. The chain carries TRBV12-3 or TRBV12-4 and TRBJ2-7; 7 bases are a match to TRBD2. V was pared by 3 bases and J by 2 bases, with 4 bases of the junction left unmatched. The CDR3 has 14 residues. In DNA form, the CDR3 reads TGTGCCAGCAGTTTCCCTAGCGGCCCCTACGAGCAGTACTTC. Its translation is CASSFPSGPYEQYF.

This sequence joins TRBV5-5 and TRBJ2-2; D tentatively reads TRBD1 or TRBD2 (5 bases each). CDR1 and CDR2 (germline): SGHKS, YYEKEE (reference sequence). The CDR3 runs to 17 residues. V was pared by 2 bases and J by 1 base, with 15 bases between. The CDR3 sequence is CASSFYGAGRNTGELFF. As DNA, the CDR3 is TGTGCCAGCAGCTTTTATGGCGCAGGGAGGAACACCGGGGAGCTGTTTTTT.

The chain carries TRBV29-1 and TRBJ1-1; D unresolved. CDR1 and CDR2 (germline): SQVTM, ANQGSEA. V lost 7 bases, J lost 6 bases, and 9 bases lay in between. This CDR3 contains 10 residues. CDR3 region: CSARGAEAFF. DNA for the CDR3: TGCAGCGCTCGAGGCGCTGAAGCTTTCTTT.

This clonotype turned up a few times. The CDR3 protein is CASSSRTGVPPDTQYF. In DNA form, the CDR3 reads TGTGCCAGCAGCTCGCGGACAGGGGTGCCACCAGATACGCAGTATTTT. This chain joins TRBV7-2 and TRBJ2-3; 9 nucleotides match TRBD1. Germline assignment: CDR1 SGHTA and CDR2 FQGNSA. The CDR3 sequence is 16 residues long. The trim removed 4 bases at V and 4 bases at J, leaving 9 bases unmatched.

This chain joins TRBV9 and TRBJ2-5, with D unclear. CDR3 size: 14 residues. The V gene's germline CDR1 is SGDLS and CDR2 YYNGEE. Trimming left V 1 base short and J 2 bases short, with 9 bases between. DNA of the CDR3: TGTGCCAGCAGCGTATCCCCCAGGCAAGAGACCCAGTACTTC. Translated: CASSVSPRQETQYF.

This clonotype was seen more than once but under ten times. The chain couples TRBV2 to TRBJ2-7, with TRBD1 matching 10 bases. Per the germline V gene, CDR1 is SNHLY and CDR2 is FYNNEI. V lost 7 bases and J lost 6; bases outside the gene matches: 9. This CDR3 contains 14 residues. Here the CDR3 reads CASTKSGTGVEQYF. CDR3 DNA: TGTGCCAGCACCAAGAGCGGGACAGGGGTCGAGCAGTACTTC.

The V gene is TRBV7-3, the J gene TRBJ2-1; 8 bases map to TRBD2. This CDR3 contains 17 residues. With 5 bases clipped from V and 0 bases from J, the junction kept 9 bases outside the gene matches. Germline lookup yields CDR1 SGHTA and CDR2 FQGTGA. In DNA, the CDR3 is TGTGCCAGCAGCGCGGGGACTAGTCGCAGCTCCTACAATGAGCAGTTCTTC. Translated: CASSAGTSRSSYNEQFF.

The chain recombines TRBV20-1 with TRBJ2-7; 8 nucleotides align to TRBD1. The CDR3 sequence is 14 residues long. V lost 4 bases and J lost 3; bases outside the gene matches: 8. CDR1 and CDR2 (germline): DFQATT, SNEGSKA (reference sequence). The chain's CDR3 is CSAISQGAGYEQYF. CDR3 nucleotide sequence: TGCAGTGCTATTTCCCAGGGGGCGGGCTACGAGCAGTACTTC.

This rearrangement joins TRBV7-9 to TRBJ2-1; perhaps TRBD1 as D (6 bases). This CDR3 is built from 15 residues. Germline V gene sequence: CDR1 SEHNR, CDR2 FQNEAQ (reference sequence). Trimming pared 3 bases from V and 9 bases from J, leaving 18 bases between. The CDR3 DNA reads as TGTGCCAGCAGCTTTGTAGAGGACAGAGGGAGTGAGCAGTTCTTC. As protein: CASSFVEDRGSEQFF.

The chain links TRBV12-3 or TRBV12-4 to TRBJ2-2; 9 positions match TRBD2. V lost 2 bases and J lost 4; bases outside the gene matches: 5. The length of the CDR3 is 16 residues. CDR3 sequence: CASSLKAGGGTGELFF. The CDR3 coding sequence is TGTGCCAGCAGTTTAAAGGCGGGAGGGGGCACCGGGGAGCTGTTTTTT.

V gene TRBV12-3 or TRBV12-4 combines with J gene TRBJ1-6; TRBD1 is a possible D gene (5 bases). The CDR3 is 15 residues long. The V and J ends lost 6 bases and 5 bases respectively, with 14 bases between them. This CDR3 is CASSPLGGDNSPLHF. In nucleotides, the CDR3 is TGTGCCAGCAGCCCCCTTGGGGGAGATAATTCACCCCTCCACTTT.

The chain uses TRBV27 and TRBJ2-7, with 9 nucleotides matching TRBD2. CDR1 MNHEY and CDR2 SMNVEV come from the germline V gene (reference sequence). V was clipped by 8 bases and J by 7 bases; unmatched bases: 9. CDR3 length equals 13 residues. The CDR3 bases are TGTGCCAGCGGATTAGCGGGAGTCGGTGAGCAGTACTTC. The encoded protein is CASGLAGVGEQYF.

In its sample, this clonotype was seen many times. The chain has TRBV15 and TRBJ2-3; D remains ambiguous. V shed 7 bases and J shed 0 bases, with 17 bases lying between them. CDR3 length: 16 residues. Germline CDR1 is LNHNV and CDR2 is YYDKDF (reference sequence). As DNA, the CDR3 is TGTGCCACCACTCCCCGATACGGAACTAGCACAGATACGCAGTATTTT. The encoded protein is CATTPRYGTSTDTQYF.

The chain carries TRBV29-1 and TRBJ2-4, with 7 bases aligning to TRBD1. The junction had 10 bases not matched to a gene; V was cut back by 5 bases and J by 3 bases. Germline CDR1 and CDR2: SQVTM and ANQGSEA. This CDR3 is built from 15 residues. This CDR3 is CSVLPRGPGKNIQYF. CDR3 nucleotides: TGCAGCGTTTTACCTAGGGGGCCGGGCAAAAACATTCAGTACTTC.

This clonotype was picked up a small number of times. This sequence joins TRBV6-6 and TRBJ2-4; 7 bases agree with TRBD1. V shed 4 bases, J shed 8 bases, and the junction held 5 bases outside the gene matches. The CDR3 has 13 amino acids. Germline V CDR1 and CDR2: MNHNY, SVGAGI (reference sequence). CDR3 sequence (DNA): TGTGCCAGCAGTTCTCCTACAGGGGACATTCAGTACTTC. This sequence encodes CASSSPTGDIQYF.

V usage is TRBV28 and J usage is TRBJ2-5, with 7 bases that match TRBD1. CDR1 and CDR2 from the germline V gene are MDHEN and SYDVKM. The CDR3 loop spans 15 amino acids. V shed 5 bases and J 1 base; nucleotides not matched to a gene: 7. The CDR3 DNA follows: TGTGCCAGCAGTCTCAGGGGGATGTCCCAAGAGACCCAGTACTTC. Translating it yields CASSLRGMSQETQYF.

Regarding this clonotype: The junction departs from the called germline gene at one end, perhaps through a read error. This chain joins TRBV2 and TRBJ2-7, with D hard to call. CDR1 and CDR2 (germline): SNHLY, FYNNEI. The CDR3 length is 12 residues. CDR3: CASSASFYERYF. CDR3 DNA: TGTGCCAGCAGTGCAAGCTTCTACGAGCGGTACTTC.

To note about this clonotype: One end of the junction fails to match germline, which may point to a read error. The chain combines TRBV29-1 with TRBJ2-4, with D perhaps TRBD2 (6 bases). From germline, CDR1 is SQVTM and CDR2 ANQGSEA. The CDR3 runs 15 residues. The CDR3 DNA sequence: TGCAGCGTTGAAGATAGTACGGGAGCCGAAAACATTCAGTACTTC. This gives the protein CSVEDSTGAENIQYF.

The chain has TRBV7-9 and TRBJ2-4; D call uncertain. The CDR3 is 16 amino acids. Trimming removed 5 bases from V and 1 base from J, with 15 bases in between. CDR1 and CDR2 from the germline V gene are SEHNR and FQNEAQ (reference sequence). CDR3 protein: CASSRLDQKAKNIQYF. For the CDR3, the DNA is TGTGCCAGCAGCCGCCTGGACCAGAAGGCCAAAAACATTCAGTACTTC.

This rearrangement joins TRBV5-1 to TRBJ1-1; perhaps TRBD1 as D (6 bases). Germline V gene sequence: CDR1 SGHRS, CDR2 YFSETQ. V was trimmed by 5 bases and J by 1 base, leaving 12 bases between them. The CDR3 covers 14 residues. The CDR3 reads CASRTRGGNTEAFF. The CDR3 nucleotides are TGCGCCAGCAGGACCAGGGGCGGGAACACTGAAGCTTTCTTT. Full variable domain (remainder filled in from reference TRBV5-1 and TRBJ1-1): KAGVTQTPRYLIKTRGQQVTLSCSPISGHRSVSWYQQTPGQGLQFLFEYFSETQRNKGNFPGRFSGRQFSNSRSEMNVSTLELGDSALYLCASRTRGGNTEAFFGQGTRLTVV.

CDR3 residues: CASSVGQGGNTGELFF. The DNA for the CDR3 is TGTGCCAGCAGCGTAGGACAGGGGGGAAATACCGGGGAGCTGTTTTTT. The chain is built from TRBV9 and TRBJ2-2; 9 nucleotides line up with TRBD1. The V segment lost 0 bases and the J segment 5 bases; nucleotides outside the gene matches: 5. Germline values: CDR1 SGDLS, CDR2 YYNGEE. CDR3 length equals 16 residues.

To note about this clonotype: This likely comes from a read error, as the CDR3 has no conserved phenylalanine or tryptophan at its end. The gene calls are TRBV20-1 and TRBJ2-2, with 12 bases that match TRBD2. The ends lost 1 base at V and 4 bases at J; junction bases unmatched: 7. CDR3 length: 17 residues. Germline lookup yields CDR1 DFQATT and CDR2 SNEGSKA (reference sequence). In nucleotides, the CDR3 is TGCAGTGCTAGAGGGCTAGCGGGAGGGCTCGGCACCGGGGAGCTGTTTCTT. Translating it yields CSARGLAGGLGTGELFL.